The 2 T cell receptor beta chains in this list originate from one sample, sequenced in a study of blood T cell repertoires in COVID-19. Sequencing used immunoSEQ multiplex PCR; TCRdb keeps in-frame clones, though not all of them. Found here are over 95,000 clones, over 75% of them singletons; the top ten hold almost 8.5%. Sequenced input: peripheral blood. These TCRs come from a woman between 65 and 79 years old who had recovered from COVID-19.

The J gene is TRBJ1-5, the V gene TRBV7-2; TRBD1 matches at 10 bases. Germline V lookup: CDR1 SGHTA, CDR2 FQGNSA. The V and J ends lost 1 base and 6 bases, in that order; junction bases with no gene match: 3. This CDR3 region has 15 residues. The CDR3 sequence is CASSLGQGAGQPQHF. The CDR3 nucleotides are TGTGCCAGCAGCTTAGGACAGGGGGCGGGTCAGCCCCAGCATTTT.

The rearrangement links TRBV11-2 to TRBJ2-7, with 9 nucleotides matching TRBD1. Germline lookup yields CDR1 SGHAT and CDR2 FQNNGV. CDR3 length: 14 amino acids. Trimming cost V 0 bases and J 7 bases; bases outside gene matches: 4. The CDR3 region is CASSLDPGTGEQYF. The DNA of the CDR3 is TGTGCCAGCAGCTTAGATCCCGGGACAGGGGAGCAGTACTTC. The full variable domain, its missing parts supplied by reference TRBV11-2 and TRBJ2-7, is EAGVAQSPRYKIIEKRQSVAFWCNPISGHATLYWYQQILGQGPKLLIQFQNNGVVDDSQLPKDRFSAERLKGVDSTLKIQPAKLEDSAVYLCASSLDPGTGEQYFGPGTRLTVT.